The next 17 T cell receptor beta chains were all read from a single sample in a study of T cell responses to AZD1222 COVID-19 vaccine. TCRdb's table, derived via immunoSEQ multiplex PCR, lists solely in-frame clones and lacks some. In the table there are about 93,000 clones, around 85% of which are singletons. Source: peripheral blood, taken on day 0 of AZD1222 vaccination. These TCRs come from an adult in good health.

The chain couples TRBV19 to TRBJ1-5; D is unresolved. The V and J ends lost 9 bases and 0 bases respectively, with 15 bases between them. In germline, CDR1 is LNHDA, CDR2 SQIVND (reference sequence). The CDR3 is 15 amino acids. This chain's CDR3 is CASNPPDYSNQPQHF. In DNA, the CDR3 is TGTGCCAGCAACCCCCCCGACTATAGCAATCAGCCCCAGCATTTT.

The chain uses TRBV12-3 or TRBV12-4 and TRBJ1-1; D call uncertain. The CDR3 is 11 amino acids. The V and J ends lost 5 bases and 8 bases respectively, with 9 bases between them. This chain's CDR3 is CASSLRTEAFF. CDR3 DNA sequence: TGTGCCAGCAGTCTTAGAACGGAAGCTTTCTTT.

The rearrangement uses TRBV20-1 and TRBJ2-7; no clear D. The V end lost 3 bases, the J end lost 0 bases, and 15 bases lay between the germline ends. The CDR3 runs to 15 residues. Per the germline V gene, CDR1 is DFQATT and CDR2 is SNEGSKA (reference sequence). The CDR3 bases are TGCAGTGCTAGTGTCGCGCGACCGAGCTCCTACGAGCAGTACTTC. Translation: CSASVARPSSYEQYF.

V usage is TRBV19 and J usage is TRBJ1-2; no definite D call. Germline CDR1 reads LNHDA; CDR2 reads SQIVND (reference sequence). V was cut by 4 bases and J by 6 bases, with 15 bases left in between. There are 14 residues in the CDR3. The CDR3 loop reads CASSTNLGRDGYTF. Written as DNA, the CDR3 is TGTGCCAGTAGTACCAATTTAGGCCGTGATGGCTACACCTTC.

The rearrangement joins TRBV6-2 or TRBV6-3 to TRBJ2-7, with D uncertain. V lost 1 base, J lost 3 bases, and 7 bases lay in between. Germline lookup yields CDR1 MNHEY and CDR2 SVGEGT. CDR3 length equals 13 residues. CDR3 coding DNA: TGTGCCAGCAGTTACTGGACGGACTACGAGCAGTACTTC. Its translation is CASSYWTDYEQYF.

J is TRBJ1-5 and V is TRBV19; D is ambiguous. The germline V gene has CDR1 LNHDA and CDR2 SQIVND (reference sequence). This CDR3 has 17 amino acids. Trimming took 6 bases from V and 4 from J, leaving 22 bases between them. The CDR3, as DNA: TGTGCCAGTAGCCCTCAAAACCTCCGCGGCGGGAATCAGCCCCAGCATTTT. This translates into CASSPQNLRGGNQPQHF. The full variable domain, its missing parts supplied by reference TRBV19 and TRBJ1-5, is DGGITQSPKYLFRKEGQNVTLSCEQNLNHDAMYWYRQDPGQGLRLIYYSQIVNDFQKGDIAEGYSVSREKKESFPLTVTSAQKNPTAFYLCASSPQNLRGGNQPQHFGDGTRLSIL.

CDR3 nucleotides: TGTGCCAGCAGCTATACCTCAGCTGGCCATTGGTACAATGAGCAGTTCTTC. This codes for CASSYTSAGHWYNEQFF. The chain combines TRBV7-9 with TRBJ2-1; no reliable D call. V shed 4 bases and J shed 4 bases, with 20 bases lying between them. CDR1 is SEHNR, CDR2 FQNEAQ, per germline (reference sequence). This CDR3 contains 17 residues.

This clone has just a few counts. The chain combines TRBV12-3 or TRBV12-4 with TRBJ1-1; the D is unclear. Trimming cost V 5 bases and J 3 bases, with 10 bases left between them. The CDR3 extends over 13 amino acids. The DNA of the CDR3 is TGTGCCAGCAGTCCCGACGACGACACTGAAGCTTTCTTT. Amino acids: CASSPDDDTEAFF.

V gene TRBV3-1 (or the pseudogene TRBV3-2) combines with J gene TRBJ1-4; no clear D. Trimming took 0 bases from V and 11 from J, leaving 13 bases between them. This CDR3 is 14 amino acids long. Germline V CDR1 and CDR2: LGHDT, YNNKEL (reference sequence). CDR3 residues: CASSQDRPDGKLFF. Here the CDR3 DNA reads TGTGCCAGCAGCCAAGATCGACCTGACGGGAAACTGTTTTTT.

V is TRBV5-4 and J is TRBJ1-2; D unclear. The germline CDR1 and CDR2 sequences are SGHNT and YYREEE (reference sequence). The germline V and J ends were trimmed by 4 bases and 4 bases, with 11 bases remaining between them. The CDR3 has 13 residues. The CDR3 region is CASSPEGFYGYTF. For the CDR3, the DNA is TGTGCCAGCAGCCCGGAGGGCTTCTATGGCTACACCTTC.

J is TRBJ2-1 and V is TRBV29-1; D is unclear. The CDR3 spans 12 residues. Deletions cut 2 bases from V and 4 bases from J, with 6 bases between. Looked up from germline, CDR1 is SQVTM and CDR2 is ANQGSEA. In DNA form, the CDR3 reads TGCAGCGTTGAACGGCGGTACAATGAGCAGTTCTTC. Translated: CSVERRYNEQFF.

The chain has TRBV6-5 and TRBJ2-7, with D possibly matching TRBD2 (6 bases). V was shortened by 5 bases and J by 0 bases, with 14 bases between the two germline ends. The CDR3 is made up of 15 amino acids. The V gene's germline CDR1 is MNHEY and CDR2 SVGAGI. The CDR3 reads CASSPLGGSSYEQYF. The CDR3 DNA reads TGTGCCAGCAGTCCCCTGGGGGGAAGCTCCTACGAGCAGTACTTC.

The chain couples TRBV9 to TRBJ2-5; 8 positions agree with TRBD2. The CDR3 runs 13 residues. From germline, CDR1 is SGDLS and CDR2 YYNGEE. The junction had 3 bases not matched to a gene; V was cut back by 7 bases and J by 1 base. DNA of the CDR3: TGTGCCAGCCAACGGGGGGGCCAAGAGACCCAGTACTTC. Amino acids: CASQRGGQETQYF. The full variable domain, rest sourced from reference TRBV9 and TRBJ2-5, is DSGVTQTPKHLITATGQRVTLRCSPRSGDLSVYWYQQSLDQGLQFLIQYYNGEERAKGNILERFSAQQFPDLHSELNLSSLELGDSALYFCASQRGGQETQYFGPGTRLLVL.

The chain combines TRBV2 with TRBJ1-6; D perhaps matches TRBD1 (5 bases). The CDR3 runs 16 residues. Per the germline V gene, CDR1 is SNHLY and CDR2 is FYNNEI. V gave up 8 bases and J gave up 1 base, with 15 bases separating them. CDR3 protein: CASATLGGSYNSPLHF. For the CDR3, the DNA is TGTGCCAGCGCCACTTTGGGGGGTTCCTATAATTCACCCCTCCACTTT.

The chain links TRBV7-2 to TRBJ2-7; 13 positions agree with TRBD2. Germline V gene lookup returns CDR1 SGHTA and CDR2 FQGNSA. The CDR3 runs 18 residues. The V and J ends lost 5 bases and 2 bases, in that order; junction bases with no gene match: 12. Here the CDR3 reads CASSAGTSGKMTAYEQYF. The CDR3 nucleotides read TGTGCCAGCAGCGCCGGGACTAGCGGGAAAATGACGGCCTACGAGCAGTACTTC.

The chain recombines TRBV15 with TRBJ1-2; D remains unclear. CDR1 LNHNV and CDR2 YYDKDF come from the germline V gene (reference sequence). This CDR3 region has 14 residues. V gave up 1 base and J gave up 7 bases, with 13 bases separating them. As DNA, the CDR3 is TGTGCCACCAGCAGAGCTGGGCAGGAGGGTGGCTACACCTTC. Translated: CATSRAGQEGGYTF.

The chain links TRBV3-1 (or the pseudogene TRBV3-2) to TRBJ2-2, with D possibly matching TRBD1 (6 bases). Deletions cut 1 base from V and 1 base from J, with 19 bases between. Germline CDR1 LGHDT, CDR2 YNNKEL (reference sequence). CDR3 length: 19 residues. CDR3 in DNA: TGTGCCAGCAGCCAAGTAGTTCCCAGGGGCGCGAGGAACACCGGGGAGCTGTTTTTT. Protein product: CASSQVVPRGARNTGELFF.